This record covers a single T cell receptor beta chain. This sample was included in a study of blood T cell repertoires in COVID-19. Study context: T cells, B-cell-depleted T cells, or PBMCs supplied cDNA or gDNA.

Sequencing was performed with immunoSEQ multiplex PCR; in TCRdb, only in-frame clones are kept and a portion is missing. The sample has 250,000 to 400,000 clones, 85% seen once. Within 2 weeks of study entry, exposed participants had contacted a PCR-confirmed or clinician-diagnosed COVID-19 case. The CDR3 totals 15 residues. CDR1 and CDR2 (germline): SEHNR, FQNEAQ (reference sequence). The V and J ends lost 5 bases and 2 bases respectively, with 12 bases between them. The J gene is TRBJ2-2, the V gene TRBV7-9; tentatively, D is TRBD2 (6 bases). This TCR was recovered from a woman aged 25 to 45 who had been exposed to COVID-19. Sequencing was performed on PBMCs or T cells enriched from blood (not recorded which). The CDR3 region has the DNA TGTGCCAGCAGCCCTTCGGGGGTAAACACCGGGGAGCTGTTTTTT. This encodes CASSPSGVNTGELFF.